Listed here are 17 T cell receptor beta chains from one sample, sequenced in a study of cytomegalovirus exposure and HLA in healthy donors. The method was immunoSEQ multiplex PCR; TCRdb's version includes in-frame clones alone and lacks a portion of them. There are 190,000 or so clones in the sample; around 81% occur only once, and approximately 3% lies in the top ten. The sample comprised PBMCs. Receptors originate from a woman between 18 and 29 years old in good health and CMV-seropositive.

CDR3 in DNA: TGTGCCAGCAGTCGACAGGGGGCCGGTTCACCCCTCCACTTT. This encodes CASSRQGAGSPLHF. V usage is TRBV11-2 and J usage is TRBJ1-6, with 10 positions matching TRBD1. Trimming cost V 6 bases and J 9 bases; bases outside gene matches: 5. Germline V gene data show CDR1 as SGHAT and CDR2 as FQNNGV. The length of the CDR3 is 14 residues.

The chain has TRBV29-1 and TRBJ1-1; TRBD1 is a possible D gene (6 bases). The germline V gene has CDR1 SQVTM and CDR2 ANQGSEA. V dropped 7 bases and J dropped 1 base, with 22 bases sitting between them. There are 16 residues in the CDR3. CDR3 residues: CSAGGVGGGGNTEAFF. The DNA of the CDR3 is TGCAGCGCCGGTGGGGTTGGGGGCGGAGGGAACACTGAAGCTTTCTTT.

This clone has just a few counts. The chain couples TRBV7-9 to TRBJ1-1; D is undetermined. This CDR3 spans 15 amino acids. Germline V gene sequence: CDR1 SEHNR, CDR2 FQNEAQ (reference sequence). V was pared by 3 bases and J by 7 bases, with 18 bases between. The CDR3 nucleotides are TGTGCCAGCAGCTTGGTAGTGTCAGACAACGATGAAGCTTTCTTT. This gives the protein CASSLVVSDNDEAFF.

CDR3 region: CASKLAHNNEQFF. Written as DNA, the CDR3 is TGTGCCAGCAAACTAGCACACAACAATGAGCAGTTCTTC. V is TRBV2 and J is TRBJ2-1; a weak D match, TRBD2 (6 bases). The CDR3 is 13 amino acids. Germline CDR1 reads SNHLY; CDR2 reads FYNNEI. V lost 7 bases and J lost 5, with 12 bases in between.

In DNA form, the CDR3 reads TGTGCCAGCAGTTACTCGGGCCATGAAGCTTTCTTT. Its protein product is CASSYSGHEAFF. The chain carries TRBV6-5 and TRBJ1-1; D gene ambiguous. V lost 0 bases, J lost 7 bases, and 6 bases lay in between. The CDR3 spans 12 residues. Germline V gene lookup returns CDR1 MNHEY and CDR2 SVGAGI.

The chain uses TRBV29-1 and TRBJ1-1, with D hard to call. In germline, CDR1 is SQVTM, CDR2 ANQGSEA. Trimming stripped 4 bases from V and 1 base from J, with 7 bases between. This CDR3 contains 12 residues. CDR3 nucleotides: TGCAGCGTTGGTATCGGGAACACTGAAGCTTTCTTT. Translating it yields CSVGIGNTEAFF. The whole variable domain, remainder taken from reference TRBV29-1 and TRBJ1-1, is SAVISQKPSRDICQRGTSLTIQCQVDSQVTMMFWYRQQPGQSLTLIATANQGSEATYESGFVIDKFPISRPNLTFSTLTVSNMSPEDSSIYLCSVGIGNTEAFFGQGTRLTVV.

The J gene is TRBJ2-3, the V gene TRBV27; TRBD2 is a possible D gene (6 bases). Germline assignment: CDR1 MNHEY and CDR2 SMNVEV (reference sequence). V lost 7 bases to trimming and J lost 4 bases, with 27 bases between them. CDR3 length equals 18 residues. The CDR3 sequence is CASIGPDTSRARADTQYF. CDR3 coding DNA: TGTGCCAGCATTGGCCCGGATACTAGCCGGGCTAGGGCAGATACGCAGTATTTT.

The chain joins TRBV19 to TRBJ2-5; 15 nucleotides line up with TRBD2. The germline gives CDR1 LNHDA, CDR2 SQIVND (reference sequence). This CDR3 is built from 15 residues. The junction had 4 bases not matched to a gene; V was cut back by 6 bases and J by 5 bases. The CDR3 spells CASSGLAGGPETQYF. CDR3 sequence (DNA): TGTGCCAGTAGCGGACTAGCGGGGGGGCCGGAGACCCAGTACTTC. Complete variable domain (other parts from reference TRBV19 and TRBJ2-5): DGGITQSPKYLFRKEGQNVTLSCEQNLNHDAMYWYRQDPGQGLRLIYYSQIVNDFQKGDIAEGYSVSREKKESFPLTVTSAQKNPTAFYLCASSGLAGGPETQYFGPGTRLLVL.

The rearrangement uses TRBV2 and TRBJ2-7; D is undetermined. Trimming removed 6 bases from V and 3 bases from J, with 18 bases in between. Germline V gene lookup returns CDR1 SNHLY and CDR2 FYNNEI. This CDR3 is 15 amino acids long. The CDR3 sequence is CASSPSGSSFYEQYF. CDR3 sequence (DNA): TGTGCCAGCAGCCCAAGTGGCAGTTCCTTCTACGAGCAGTACTTC.

This chain uses TRBV9 with TRBJ1-2; TRBD1 matches at 8 bases. The CDR3 covers 15 residues. The trim removed 3 bases at V and 6 bases at J, leaving 10 bases unmatched. Germline V gene lookup returns CDR1 SGDLS and CDR2 YYNGEE. In DNA form, the CDR3 reads TGTGCCAGCAGCGCGCAGGGGGCTTTGCTGGATGGCTACACCTTC. Translated: CASSAQGALLDGYTF.

The V call is TRBV6-5, the J call TRBJ1-1; 7 bases map to TRBD1. V lost 6 bases and J lost 3; bases outside the gene matches: 4. The germline V gene encodes CDR1 MNHEY and CDR2 SVGAGI. This CDR3 is built from 13 residues. The CDR3 sequence: CASSQDRDTEAFF. CDR3 bases: TGTGCCAGCAGCCAAGACAGGGACACTGAAGCTTTCTTT.

V gene TRBV6-5 combines with J gene TRBJ2-1; possibly TRBD1 for D (6 bases). Germline values: CDR1 MNHEY, CDR2 SVGAGI. V was pared by 6 bases and J by 9 bases, with 18 bases between. The CDR3 is made up of 14 amino acids. As DNA, the CDR3 is TGTGCCAGCAGGGGGGCAGGGGCCCCCTCTGAGCAGTTCTTC. Its protein product is CASRGAGAPSEQFF.

This clone turned up a few times. The rearrangement links TRBV11-2 to TRBJ1-6; D is unclear. The CDR3 runs to 14 residues. V dropped 2 bases and J dropped 5 bases, with 7 bases sitting between them. CDR1 and CDR2 (germline): SGHAT, FQNNGV. In nucleotides, the CDR3 is TGTGCCAGCAGCTTACTAGTTAATAATTCACCCCTCCACTTT. Encoded protein: CASSLLVNNSPLHF. The full variable domain, rest sourced from reference TRBV11-2 and TRBJ1-6, is EAGVAQSPRYKIIEKRQSVAFWCNPISGHATLYWYQQILGQGPKLLIQFQNNGVVDDSQLPKDRFSAERLKGVDSTLKIQPAKLEDSAVYLCASSLLVNNSPLHFGNGTRLTVT.

This chain joins TRBV2 and TRBJ1-6, with D possibly being TRBD1 (5 bases). This CDR3 spans 14 amino acids. Per germline, CDR1 SNHLY and CDR2 FYNNEI. Trimming pared 4 bases from V and 8 bases from J, leaving 12 bases between. The CDR3 DNA follows: TGTGCCAGCAGTGTAAGCCCCAGGGATTCACCCCTCCACTTT. Encoded protein: CASSVSPRDSPLHF.

The J gene is TRBJ2-2, the V gene TRBV4-3; TRBD2 matches at 10 bases. The V and J ends lost 2 bases and 0 bases, in that order; junction bases with no gene match: 6. CDR1 and CDR2 (germline): LGHNA, YSLEER. This CDR3 spans 18 amino acids. CDR3 in DNA: TGCGCCAGCAGCCAAAAAATCAGCGGGGGGGCGAACACCGGGGAGCTGTTTTTT. Protein product: CASSQKISGGANTGELFF.

The chain couples TRBV4-2 to TRBJ2-7; TRBD1 matches 10 bases. Per the germline V gene, CDR1 is LGHNA and CDR2 is YNFKEQ. The CDR3 is 15 residues long. Germline trimming cut 0 bases from V and 4 bases from J; bases unmatched to any gene: 3. DNA for the CDR3: TGTGCCAGCAGCCAAGAAAGGGACAGGGGTTACGAGCAGTACTTC. Protein sequence: CASSQERDRGYEQYF.

This rearrangement joins TRBV7-9 to TRBJ1-1; 9 bases are a match to TRBD1. With V trimmed by 3 bases and J by 0 bases, 8 bases remained unmatched. Germline CDR1 reads SEHNR; CDR2 reads FQNEAQ (reference sequence). CDR3 length: 17 residues. The CDR3 DNA is TGTGCCAGCAGCTTCGGGGGGACAGGGCCGATGAACACTGAAGCTTTCTTT. The encoded protein is CASSFGGTGPMNTEAFF.